This T cell receptor (beta chain) was sequenced in a study of shared clonotypes between healthy human individuals (dated by TCRdb to 2020 to 2021). The study in broad terms: The cohort included three men and two women between 18 and 49 years of age. For each donor, three plates each were used for CD4 naive and CD4 memory, two plates were used for CD8 naive, and one plate was used for CD8 memory. Blood TCR repertoires of roughly 5 healthy adults were deeply sequenced to estimate repertoire size and the extent of clonotype sharing between individuals. Different laboratories and diverse techniques were used to prepare libraries and sequence TCR repertoires, to increase sequencing depth and limit assay-specific biases. Between about 0.85 and 8.9 billion PBMCs per donor were obtained by leukapheresis.

In the germline V gene, CDR1 corresponds to MDHEN and CDR2 to SYDVKM. The CDR3 spans 13 residues, from the cysteine through the phenylalanine. Left in the record is the CDR3 DNA by itself, 39 bases read in frame from the first base. Trimming takes 3 bases from V and 7 bases from J, and the germline ends sit 9 bases apart. CD8 naive samples consisted of CD45RO-negative cells that were positively selected for CCR7, yielding a CD45RA+CCR7+ population without TemRA cells. The donors were healthy, HIV-negative adults with no recently reported acute infections or vaccinations. Every donor was a Caucasian adult residing in Nashville, Tennessee, USA. After blood collection by leukapheresis, PBMCs were isolated using Ficoll-Histopaque density gradient centrifugation and then cryopreserved in the vapor phase of liquid nitrogen. Analytical flow cytometry was used to check the purity and quantity of each magnetically sorted T cell population. From each sorted fraction, genomic DNA was isolated and quantified by UV absorbance on a Nanodrop 2000c.

General findings and caveats noted by the study authors: Higher generation probabilities were observed for clonotypes shared by all four sorted-subset donors than for non-shared clonotypes. Even with the large sequencing depth, rarefaction of the sorted-subset datasets indicated that sequencing was incomplete. Pairwise subsampling indicated that sequencing depth was expected to affect the degree of clonotype sharing among donors. The small number of donors limited the genetic and exposure-history diversity represented. Sampling was limited to blood, and TCR repertoires in tissue likely differ from TCR repertoires in blood. When a handful of donors were compared, the shared fraction of clonotypes was 5% to 6.5% for naive CD4, around 4% for naive CD8, 2% to 2.5% for memory CD4, and less than 0.45% for memory CD8. Naive subsets generally had larger estimated clonotype richness than memory subsets did.

Using the deep immunoSEQ assay, multiplex PCR amplified TCR CDR3 regions from genomic DNA. Extracted genomic DNA from each cell subset was spread evenly across all wells of several immunoSEQ 96-well plates, with each plate serving as a replicate. For sorted subsets, each replicate PCR was loaded with 200 ng genomic DNA, equivalent to approximately 33,000 T cell genomes. The purified libraries were quantified using a Qubit 3.0 fluorometer, sized with a Bioanalyzer 2100, and then quantified again using the KAPA Library Quantification kit. Every immunoSEQ 96-well plate was sequenced on a dedicated single-read 150-cycle Illumina NextSeq 550 flow cell. Processing in the source paper ran as follows. Because only junctional sequences without quality scores were contained in the immunoSEQ output, filtering matching that applied to full-length reads could not be performed. Sequences were annotated with PyIR, a Python wrapper for IgBLAST v1.9, using IMGT germline references to assign V/J genes and CDR3. Reads with weak V/J assignments (E-value above 1e-6), missing CDR3, stop codons, out-of-frame junctions, or ambiguous translated residues were removed. V3J clonotypes were defined as sequences sharing the same inferred V gene, J gene, and CDR3 amino acid sequence. The percentage overlap between two repertoires was calculated by dividing the number of shared unique clonotypes by the size of the smaller repertoire. Three approaches were used to assess repertoire richness: RTK rarefaction, the Chao1 estimator, and Recon v2.1 estimates of unobserved clonotypes. OLGA was used to compute generation probabilities for all TCRbeta clonotypes that the gDNA method yielded from a handful of donors. In its TCRdb copy, this immuneACCESS table keeps in-frame sequences only and misses some clones. Where compared with another copy, unresolved V genes explain less than half of these, and the others have no known cause. The DNA was the basis for D and trimming; V, J and clone size are from that table. Counted in this sample were roughly 2.1 million clones; 85% to 95% of them appeared once. The ten largest make up 1.5% to 2% of the sample.

Comment on this clone: Its antigen remains unidentified. Base qualities were left out, and no much larger clone turns up one base away.

The sequenced sample was naive CD8+ T cells from PBMCs. The cell subset or site label corresponds to: CD45RA+CCR7+. This sequence was found in a man younger than 35 in good health. Some clones in this sample may be carry-over from other donors' samples. The sequence is built from TRBV28 and TRBJ1-4; no D gene can be assigned with confidence. CDR3 sequence: CASSLVRVEKLFF. The nucleotide sequence is TGTGCCAGCAGTTTGGTGAGGGTTGAAAAACTGTTTTTT. Beyond the CDR3, the reference TRBV28 and TRBJ1-4 genes provide the residues; the full variable domain reads: DVKVTQSSRYLVKRTGEKVFLECVQDMDHENMFWYRQDPGLGLRLIYFSYDVKMKEKGDIPEGYSVSREKKERFSLILESASTNQTSMYLCASSLVRVEKLFFGSGTQLSVL.